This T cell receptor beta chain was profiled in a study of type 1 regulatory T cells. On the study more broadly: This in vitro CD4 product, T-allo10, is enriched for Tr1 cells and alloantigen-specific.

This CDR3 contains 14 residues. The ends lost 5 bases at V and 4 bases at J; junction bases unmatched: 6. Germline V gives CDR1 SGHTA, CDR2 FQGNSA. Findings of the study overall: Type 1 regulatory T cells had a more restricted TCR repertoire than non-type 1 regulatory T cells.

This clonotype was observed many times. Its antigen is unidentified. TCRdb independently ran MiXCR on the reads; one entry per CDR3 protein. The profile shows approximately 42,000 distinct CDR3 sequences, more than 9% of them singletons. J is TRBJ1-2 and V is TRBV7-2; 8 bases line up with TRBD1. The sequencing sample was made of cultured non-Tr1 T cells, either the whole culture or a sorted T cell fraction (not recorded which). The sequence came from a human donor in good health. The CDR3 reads CASSPQGAGYGYTF. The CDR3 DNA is TGTGCCAGCAGCCCGCAGGGGGCCGGCTATGGCTACACCTTC.